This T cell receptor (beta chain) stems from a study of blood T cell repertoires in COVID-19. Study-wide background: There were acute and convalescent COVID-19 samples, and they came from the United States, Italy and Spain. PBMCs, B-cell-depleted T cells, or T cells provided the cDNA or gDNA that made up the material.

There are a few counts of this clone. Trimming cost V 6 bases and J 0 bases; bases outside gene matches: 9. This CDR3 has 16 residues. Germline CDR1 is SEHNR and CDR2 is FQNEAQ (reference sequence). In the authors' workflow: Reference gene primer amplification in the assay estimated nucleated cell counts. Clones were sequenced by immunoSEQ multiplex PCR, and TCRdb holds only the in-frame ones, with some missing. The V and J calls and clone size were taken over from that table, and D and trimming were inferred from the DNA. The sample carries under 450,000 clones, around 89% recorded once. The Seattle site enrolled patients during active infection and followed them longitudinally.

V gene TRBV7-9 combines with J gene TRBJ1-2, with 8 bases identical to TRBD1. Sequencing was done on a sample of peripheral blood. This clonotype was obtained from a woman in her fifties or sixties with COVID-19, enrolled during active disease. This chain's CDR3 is CASSMDRAIANYGYTF. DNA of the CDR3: TGTGCCAGCAGTATGGACAGGGCCATAGCTAACTATGGCTACACCTTC.